One sample yielded the 6 T cell receptor beta chains listed below, sequenced in a study of CD8 T cells in ankylosing spondylitis. TCRdb passed the 5' RACE reads through MiXCR, listing each CDR3 protein once. The sample consists of around 230,000 distinct CDR3 sequences, roughly 8.2% of them appearing once. The material sequenced was blood, either unsorted or a sorted T cell fraction (not recorded which). The receptors originated from a female donor with ankylosing spondylitis or in good health (not recorded which).

There are many counts of this clonotype. The chain has TRBV12-3 or TRBV12-4 and TRBJ2-7, with D unclear. The CDR3 runs to 12 residues. Between the trimmed V and J ends, which lost 7 bases and 2 bases, there was a span of 9 bases. The CDR3 DNA reads as TGTGCCAGCACCTGGGGTGCCTACGAGCAGTACTTC. This translates into CASTWGAYEQYF.

At least ten counts were recorded for this clonotype. The chain has TRBV10-3 and TRBJ2-1, with D unresolved. The CDR3 length is 13 residues. Deletions cut 2 bases from V and 9 bases from J, with 11 bases between. Per germline, CDR1 ENHRY and CDR2 SYGVKD. The CDR3 spells CAISEPLAGEQFF. CDR3 nucleotides: TGTGCCATCAGTGAGCCCTTAGCCGGTGAGCAGTTCTTC.

This clonotype was picked up many times. CDR3 region: CASSPTFGELFF. DNA of the CDR3: TGTGCCAGCAGCCCTACGTTCGGGGAGCTGTTTTTT. The chain joins TRBV7-9 to TRBJ2-2; D gene ambiguous. Trimming removed 5 bases at V and 7 bases at J, with 8 bases between. The CDR3 loop spans 12 amino acids. Germline V lookup: CDR1 SEHNR, CDR2 FQNEAQ (reference sequence).

This clonotype was seen many times. The J gene is TRBJ2-7, the V gene TRBV20-1; 11 bases match TRBD1. Germline V gene lookup returns CDR1 DFQATT and CDR2 SNEGSKA (reference sequence). J lost 4 bases, V lost 3 bases, and 5 bases had no gene match. The CDR3 loop spans 14 amino acids. CDR3 residues: CSASRGQGAYEQYF. The CDR3, as DNA: TGCAGTGCTAGCAGAGGACAGGGGGCGTACGAGCAGTACTTC.

On this clonotype itself: A much bigger clone sits one base away, suggesting this may be a read error. The gene calls are TRBV29-1 and TRBJ1-2, with D perhaps TRBD1 (6 bases). This CDR3 has 13 residues. Germline V gene sequence: CDR1 SQVTM, CDR2 ANQGSEA. The CDR3 loop reads CSVEGGLTYGHTF. CDR3 nucleotide sequence: TGCAGCGTCGAGGGGGGGCTTACGTATGGCCACACCTTC.

This clonotype was detected many times. The rearrangement uses TRBV5-1 and TRBJ2-1; D gene ambiguous. Germline V gene lookup returns CDR1 SGHRS and CDR2 YFSETQ. This CDR3 has 11 amino acids. The V end lost 5 bases, the J end lost 8 bases, and 8 bases lay between the germline ends. CDR3 DNA: TGCGCCAGCAGGGTGATCGATGAGCAGTTCTTC. It codes for CASRVIDEQFF.